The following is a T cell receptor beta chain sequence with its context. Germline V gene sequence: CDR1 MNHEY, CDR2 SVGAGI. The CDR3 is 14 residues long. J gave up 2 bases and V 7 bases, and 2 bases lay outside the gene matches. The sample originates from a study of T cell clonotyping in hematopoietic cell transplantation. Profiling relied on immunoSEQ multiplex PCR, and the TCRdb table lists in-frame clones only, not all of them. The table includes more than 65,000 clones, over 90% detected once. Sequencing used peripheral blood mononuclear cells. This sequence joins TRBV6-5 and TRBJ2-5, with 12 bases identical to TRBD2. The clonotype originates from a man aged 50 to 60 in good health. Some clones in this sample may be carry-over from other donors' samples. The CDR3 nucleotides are TGTGCCAGCAAAGGACTAGCGGGACAAGAGACCCAGTACTTC. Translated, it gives CASKGLAGQETQYF.